A single sample gave rise to the 20 T cell receptor beta chains below, sequenced in a study of blood T cell repertoires in COVID-19. Generated by immunoSEQ multiplex PCR, the TCRdb table keeps only in-frame clones and is missing some. The sample carries a few hundred thousand clones, roughly 81% recorded once. Sequencing was performed on PBMCs or T cells enriched from blood (not recorded which). These receptors all come from a woman in her forties or fifties who had been exposed to COVID-19.

The gene calls are TRBV2 and TRBJ1-1; D unresolved. Germline V gives CDR1 SNHLY, CDR2 FYNNEI. With 4 bases removed from V and 5 bases from J, the gap between germline ends came to 8 bases. CDR3 length: 12 amino acids. CDR3 bases: TGTGCCAGCAGTGTGCGAGGGACTGAAGCTTTCTTT. This encodes CASSVRGTEAFF.

The CDR3 here is CASSGVSYNEQFF. CDR3 DNA: TGTGCCAGCAGCGGTGTCTCGTACAATGAGCAGTTCTTC. J is TRBJ2-1 and V is TRBV2; no reliable D call. Trimming left V 6 bases short and J 4 bases short, with 10 bases between. Germline V gene sequence: CDR1 SNHLY, CDR2 FYNNEI. There are 13 residues in the CDR3.

This clone was recorded once. The CDR3 sequence: CARSLSSQGGYQETQYF. Written as DNA, the CDR3 is TGTGCCAGATCTCTAAGTAGCCAGGGAGGGTACCAAGAGACCCAGTACTTC. V gene TRBV27 combines with J gene TRBJ2-5; 7 bases map to TRBD2. The V and J ends lost 9 bases and 0 bases, in that order; junction bases with no gene match: 16. This CDR3 is built from 17 residues. Germline values: CDR1 MNHEY, CDR2 SMNVEV (reference sequence).

The chain couples TRBV7-2 to TRBJ1-5; D perhaps matches TRBD1 (5 bases). The ends were cut back, 3 bases at V and 7 bases at J, with 13 bases in the middle. The germline CDR1 and CDR2 sequences are SGHTA and FQGNSA. The CDR3 consists of 14 residues. CDR3: CASSFDSRRQPQHF. As DNA, the CDR3 is TGTGCCAGCAGCTTCGACAGTAGAAGACAGCCCCAGCATTTT.

The chain joins TRBV27 to TRBJ2-1; unclear D gene. CDR1 MNHEY and CDR2 SMNVEV come from the germline V gene (reference sequence). The CDR3 totals 14 residues. V lost 2 bases and J lost 7, with 12 bases in between. In DNA, the CDR3 is TGTGCCAGCAGTTTAACGGCAGGAAATAATGAGCAGTTCTTC. It specifies CASSLTAGNNEQFF.

Worth noting for this clone: Other nucleotide sequences from this sample produce the same CDR3. This sequence joins TRBV3-1 (or the pseudogene TRBV3-2) and TRBJ2-3; D is perhaps TRBD2 (6 bases). This CDR3 spans 16 amino acids. Trimming stripped 3 bases from V and 2 bases from J, with 15 bases between. In germline, CDR1 is LGHDT, CDR2 YNNKEL (reference sequence). Here the CDR3 reads CASSQRVGGYTDTQYF. For the CDR3, the DNA is TGTGCCAGCAGCCAGAGGGTTGGGGGGTACACAGATACGCAGTATTTT.

CDR3 amino acids: CASITEGDRLPEAFF. CDR3 in DNA: TGTGCCAGCATCACCGAGGGGGACAGGCTCCCTGAAGCTTTCTTT. The chain has TRBV28 and TRBJ1-1; 8 bases are shared with TRBD1. The CDR3 covers 15 residues. The junction had 13 bases not matched to a gene; V was cut back by 7 bases and J by 6 bases. CDR1 and CDR2 (germline): MDHEN, SYDVKM.

The chain joins TRBV18 to TRBJ1-1; D unresolved. With 2 bases removed from V and 1 base from J, the gap between germline ends came to 5 bases. This CDR3 contains 13 residues. Germline V CDR1 and CDR2: KGHSH, LQKENI. The chain's CDR3 is CASSPSPNTEAFF. CDR3 DNA: TGTGCCAGCTCACCATCTCCGAACACTGAAGCTTTCTTT.

J is TRBJ1-4 and V is TRBV29-1; 10 positions agree with TRBD1. The CDR3 spans 14 residues. V lost 7 bases, J lost 1 base, and 3 bases stayed unmatched. Germline CDR1 SQVTM, CDR2 ANQGSEA. The CDR3 sequence: CSAGQGGTNEKLFF. The CDR3 nucleotides read TGCAGCGCCGGACAGGGGGGAACTAATGAAAAACTGTTTTTT.

J is TRBJ1-1 and V is TRBV30; unclear D gene. The length of the CDR3 is 14 residues. The germline CDR1 and CDR2 sequences are GTSNPN and SVGIG (reference sequence). V lost 0 bases, J lost 4 bases, and 12 bases lay in between. CDR3 DNA: TGTGCCTGGAGTGTAGGGAATGAGGGCACTGAAGCTTTCTTT. Protein: CAWSVGNEGTEAFF. The complete variable domain, with remaining parts taken from reference TRBV30 and TRBJ1-1, reads SQTIHQWPATLVQPVGSPLSLECTVEGTSNPNLYWYRQAAGRGLQLLFYSVGIGQISSEVPQNLSASRPQDRQFILSSKKLLLSDSGFYLCAWSVGNEGTEAFFGQGTRLTVV.

This clone was seen a single time. The identical CDR3 is also encoded by other nucleotide sequences in the sample. The chain uses TRBV9 and TRBJ2-5; 11 bases are a match to TRBD2. V lost 0 bases to trimming and J lost 2 bases; unmatched junction nucleotides: 3. This CDR3 contains 16 residues. Per germline, CDR1 SGDLS and CDR2 YYNGEE. The CDR3 here is CASSVAASGGQETQYF. CDR3 DNA sequence: TGTGCCAGCAGCGTAGCTGCTAGCGGGGGGCAAGAGACCCAGTACTTC.

This clone was found a few times. The chain links TRBV18 to TRBJ1-1; D not certain. Germline V gene lookup returns CDR1 KGHSH and CDR2 LQKENI. Trimming cost V 3 bases and J 7 bases, with 6 bases left between them. The CDR3 is made up of 11 amino acids. The CDR3 loop reads CASSPGVEAFF. Here the CDR3 DNA reads TGTGCCAGCTCACCTGGAGTTGAAGCTTTCTTT.

This clone has just one count. The chain recombines TRBV5-1 with TRBJ2-7; possibly TRBD2 for D (5 bases). Trimming took 4 bases from V and 6 from J, leaving 17 bases between them. The CDR3 runs 14 residues. Looked up from germline, CDR1 is SGHRS and CDR2 is YFSETQ. Here the CDR3 reads CASSPDGILSEQYF. Here the CDR3 DNA reads TGCGCCAGCAGCCCGGACGGGATTTTGTCCGAGCAGTACTTC.

This chain connects TRBV6-5 to TRBJ1-3, with D uncertain. CDR1 is MNHEY, CDR2 SVGAGI, per germline. The CDR3 has 13 amino acids. The V end was cut by 8 bases, the J end by 4 bases, with 12 bases between. The DNA of the CDR3 is TGTGCCAGCGGTACGGCGGGGGGAAACACCATATATTTT. Its translation is CASGTAGGNTIYF.

The chain employs TRBV4-3 and TRBJ2-2, with 10 bases aligning to TRBD2. Germline V CDR1 and CDR2: LGHNA, YSLEER. This CDR3 contains 19 residues. V was pared by 0 bases and J by 5 bases, with 12 bases of the junction left unmatched. CDR3 sequence: CASSQDREVLAGVTGELFF. CDR3 DNA: TGCGCCAGCAGCCAAGATCGGGAGGTCCTAGCGGGGGTAACCGGGGAGCTGTTTTTT.

The table lists this clone with many counts. The CDR3 loop is CAISVGRGNQDTQYF. The DNA for the CDR3 is TGTGCCATCAGTGTCGGCAGGGGGAATCAAGATACGCAGTATTTT. The chain uses TRBV10-3 and TRBJ2-3; 7 nucleotides match TRBD1. CDR3 length equals 15 residues. Germline V gene sequence: CDR1 ENHRY, CDR2 SYGVKD. The trim removed 4 bases at V and 5 bases at J, leaving 9 bases unmatched.

The chain is built from TRBV5-1 and TRBJ1-3; the D gene is possibly TRBD1 (6 bases). CDR1 is SGHRS and CDR2 is YFSETQ in the germline V gene. CDR3 size: 15 residues. V lost 2 bases, J lost 4 bases, and 13 bases lay in between. CDR3 in amino acids: CASSFGGPGGNTIYF. In nucleotides, the CDR3 is TGCGCCAGCAGCTTCGGGGGGCCCGGCGGAAACACCATATATTTT.

The rearrangement links TRBV30 to TRBJ1-6; no clear D gene. The CDR3 loop spans 16 amino acids. Germline V gene lookup returns CDR1 GTSNPN and CDR2 SVGIG (reference sequence). Trimming removed 3 bases at V and 7 bases at J, with 19 bases between. The CDR3 sequence is CAWSPPGRLGNSPLHF. In DNA form, the CDR3 reads TGTGCCTGGAGCCCGCCTGGGAGACTAGGGAATTCACCCCTCCACTTT.

A word on this clone: Other DNA variants within this sample encode the same CDR3. The V gene is TRBV2, the J gene TRBJ1-1; TRBD1 matches at 10 bases. The V gene's germline CDR1 is SNHLY and CDR2 FYNNEI. This CDR3 comprises 13 residues. CDR3 amino acids: CASRGTGETEAFF. CDR3 DNA sequence: TGTGCTTCCAGAGGGACAGGGGAGACTGAAGCTTTCTTT.

The CDR3 reads CASSTPRGQVDGYTF. CDR3 DNA sequence: TGTGCCAGTAGTACCCCTAGAGGACAGGTGGATGGCTACACCTTC. The rearrangement joins TRBV19 to TRBJ1-2, with 7 nucleotides matching TRBD1. CDR1 and CDR2 (germline): LNHDA, SQIVND (reference sequence). This CDR3 is 15 amino acids long. The ends lost 4 bases at V and 6 bases at J; junction bases unmatched: 11.